These 26 T cell receptor beta chains originate from one sample sequenced in a study of T cells in women clearing cervical HPV infection. The data were produced by immunoSEQ multiplex PCR, yet TCRdb's version contains in-frame clones alone and is incomplete. The listing records roughly 23,000 clones. The sample taken for sequencing was blood buffy coat. The receptor set was obtained from a woman between 18 and 75 years old with a cervical HPV16 infection that either progressed to CIN3+ or cleared (not recorded which).

Concerning this clone itself: Read data end 3 residues before the CDR3 end; the end is taken from the germline J gene. This chain joins TRBV7-9 and TRBJ1-6, with D possibly matching TRBD1 (6 bases). V was cut by 5 bases and J by 8 bases, with 13 bases left in between. Germline V gene data show CDR1 as SEHNR and CDR2 as FQNEAQ (reference sequence). The CDR3 runs 14 residues. CDR3 bases read: TGTGCCAGCAGCCCGACAGGAGGGGATTCACCC. Amino acid sequence: CASSPTGGDSP. The CDR3 reads in full as CASSPTGGDSPLHF. Looking up the rest from reference TRBV7-9 and TRBJ1-6 gives the full variable domain: DTGVSQNPRHKITKRGQNVTFRCDPISEHNRLYWYRQTLGQGPEFLTYFQNEAQLEKSRLLSDRFSAERPKGSFSTLEIQRTEQGDSAMYLCASSPTGGDSPLHFGNGTRLTVT.

To note about this clone: The read ends 3 residues shy of where the CDR3 ends; the end is completed using the germline J gene. This rearrangement joins TRBV5-1 to TRBJ1-2, with D possibly being TRBD1 (6 bases). Trimming stripped 4 bases from V and 6 bases from J, with 19 bases between. Germline loops: CDR1 SGHRS, CDR2 YFSETQ. CDR3 length equals 15 residues. The CDR3 DNA, read in part, is TGCGCCAGCAGCCGGAACAGGGTCGGGATCGATGGC. It codes for CASSRNRVGIDG. The CDR3 in full is CASSRNRVGIDGYTF.

In regard to this clone: Coverage ceases 3 residues before the CDR3 finishes, and the germline J gene fills in the end. The V gene is TRBV19, the J gene TRBJ1-1; no firm D call. V was clipped by 3 bases and J by 6 bases, with 11 bases between them. The germline V gene has CDR1 LNHDA and CDR2 SQIVND (reference sequence). This CDR3 region has 13 residues. This chain's CDR3 is CASSINRSPEAFF. Incomplete CDR3 DNA: TGTGCCAGTAGTATTAATCGTAGTCCTGAA.

Concerning this clone itself: Read sequence stops 3 residues before the CDR3 end, and the germline J gene provides the missing end. V gene TRBV30 combines with J gene TRBJ2-7; 9 bases are a match to TRBD1. This CDR3 comprises 13 residues. Trimming at V came to 3 bases and at J to 4 bases, leaving 4 bases not matched to a gene. Germline CDR1 and CDR2: GTSNPN and SVGIG (reference sequence). CDR3 in amino acids: CAWRATGGYEQYF. CDR3 DNA (partial): TGTGCCTGGAGGGCGACAGGGGGGTACGAG.

Remarks on this clone: The read falls 3 residues short of the CDR3 end, and the missing part is taken from the germline J gene. The genes are TRBV19 and TRBJ1-3; 7 bases match TRBD1. V was clipped by 4 bases and J by 0 bases; unmatched bases: 9. Germline lookup yields CDR1 LNHDA and CDR2 SQIVND (reference sequence). The CDR3 runs to 17 residues. CDR3 loop: CASSTRRTGRSGNTIYF. The sequenced CDR3 bases are TGTGCCAGTAGTACCCGCAGGACAGGCCGCTCTGGAAACACC.

In the case of this clone: With the read ending 3 residues before the CDR3 end, the germline J gene is used to fill in that end. The rearrangement links TRBV20-1 to TRBJ1-6, with TRBD1 matching 7 bases. This CDR3 comprises 15 residues. The V and J ends lost 3 bases and 7 bases, in that order; junction bases with no gene match: 9. The germline V gene encodes CDR1 DFQATT and CDR2 SNEGSKA (reference sequence). CDR3 amino acids: CSARTDRVRNSPLHF. CDR3 bases read: TGCAGTGCTAGGACCGACAGGGTGCGCAATTCACCC.

Regarding this clone: The read finishes 3 residues shy of the CDR3 end, and the germline J gene is used to complete it. V usage is TRBV18 and J usage is TRBJ1-1; 7 bases align to TRBD1. CDR1 KGHSH and CDR2 LQKENI come from the germline V gene. V shed 4 bases, J shed 4 bases, and the junction held 6 bases outside the gene matches. This CDR3 has 14 residues. The CDR3 is CASSLDRVGTEAFF. Partial CDR3 DNA: TGTGCCAGCTCACTCGACAGGGTGGGCACTGAA.

Turning to this clone: The read stops 3 residues short of the end of the CDR3; the missing end is completed from the germline J gene. The V gene is TRBV19, the J gene TRBJ2-7; D uncertain. V was shortened by 3 bases and J by 4 bases, with 13 bases between the two germline ends. Germline values: CDR1 LNHDA, CDR2 SQIVND (reference sequence). The CDR3 sequence is 14 residues long. The sequenced CDR3 bases are TGTGCCAGTAGTATTAAGTCTAGTGGTTACGAG. Translated, it gives CASSIKSSGYE. The complete CDR3 sequence is CASSIKSSGYEQYF.

The sequenced CDR3 bases are TGTGCCAGCAGCTCTGGACTAGCGGACGAG. Translation: CASSSGLADE. The CDR3 as a whole reads CASSSGLADEQYF. The gene calls are TRBV7-2 and TRBJ2-7; 10 bases are shared with TRBD2. The read falls 3 residues short of the CDR3 end, and the missing part is taken from the germline J gene. CDR1 SGHTA and CDR2 FQGNSA come from the germline V gene. V lost 4 bases, J lost 5 bases, and 2 bases stayed unmatched. This CDR3 has 13 amino acids.

In the case of this clone: Read coverage stops 3 residues before the CDR3 terminus; the germline J gene supplies the remainder. The genes are TRBV14 and TRBJ1-1; TRBD1 matches at 8 bases. From germline, CDR1 is SGHDN and CDR2 FVKESK. J was trimmed by 4 bases and V by 4 bases; bases with no gene match: 5. The CDR3 sequence is 14 residues long. The CDR3 loop reads CASSRRTGSTEAFF. CDR3 DNA, as far as it was read: TGTGCCAGCAGCCGCCGGACAGGGAGCACTGAA.

About this clone itself: The read terminates 3 residues before the CDR3 end, so the remaining end is supplied by the germline J gene. The same CDR3 arises from other DNA sequences in this sample as well. The chain joins TRBV7-3 to TRBJ2-3; the match to TRBD2 covers 9 bases. Germline V CDR1 and CDR2: SGHTA, FQGTGA. J lost 4 bases, V lost 5 bases, and 10 bases had no gene match. The CDR3 has 16 amino acids. CDR3 bases read: TGTGCCAGCAGCCTGGCCGCGGCGGGAGGGTCAGATACG. Its translation is CASSLAAAGGSDT. The CDR3 in its entirety is CASSLAAAGGSDTQYF.

As concerns this clone: With the read ending 3 residues before the CDR3 end, the germline J gene is used to fill in that end. V gene TRBV11-2 combines with J gene TRBJ1-4; TRBD1 might be the D (5 bases). Germline CDR1 SGHAT, CDR2 FQNNGV. This CDR3 comprises 15 residues. Trimming shortened V by 4 bases and J by 2 bases, and 11 bases separated the two germline ends. Here the CDR3 reads CASSSNGGTNEKLFF. The CDR3 bases that were read are TGTGCCAGCAGCTCAAATGGGGGGACTAATGAAAAA.

Comment on this clone: The read ends 3 residues early relative to the CDR3; the germline J gene fills the gap. The chain recombines TRBV5-1 with TRBJ1-1; TRBD1 matches 8 bases. J was trimmed by 1 base and V by 7 bases; bases with no gene match: 6. CDR3 length equals 14 residues. CDR1 and CDR2 from the germline V gene are SGHRS and YFSETQ. This chain's CDR3 is CASHGQGGNTEAFF. CDR3 DNA, as far as it was read: TGCGCCAGCCATGGACAGGGAGGGAACACTGAA.

In the case of this clone: The observed sequence ends 3 residues before the CDR3 terminus, with the missing tail filled in from the germline J gene. The chain carries TRBV5-6 and TRBJ1-1; D is perhaps TRBD1 (5 bases). The germline V gene encodes CDR1 SGHDT and CDR2 YYEEEE. Trimming stripped 4 bases from V and 1 base from J, with 14 bases between. The CDR3 totals 15 residues. The CDR3 loop reads CASSPGARGNTEAFF. The covered CDR3 bases are TGTGCCAGCAGCCCTGGGGCCCGTGGGAACACTGAA.

A note on this clone: Coverage ceases 3 residues before the CDR3 finishes, and the germline J gene fills in the end. V usage is TRBV5-1 and J usage is TRBJ2-3; D may be TRBD2 (6 bases). The ends were cut back, 8 bases at V and 1 base at J, with 11 bases in the middle. CDR1 SGHRS and CDR2 YFSETQ come from the germline V gene. This CDR3 spans 13 amino acids. The CDR3 spells CASGSSGTDTQYF. CDR3 bases read: TGCGCCAGTGGGTCTAGCGGCACAGATACG.

As for this clone: The sequence runs out 3 residues before the end of the CDR3; the remainder is reconstructed from the germline J gene. The chain couples TRBV7-9 to TRBJ2-4, with D perhaps TRBD1 (6 bases). This CDR3 is 15 amino acids long. The germline V gene encodes CDR1 SEHNR and CDR2 FQNEAQ (reference sequence). This CDR3 is CASSLPPGRDNGQYF. CDR3 DNA, as far as it was read: TGTGCCAGCAGCTTACCCCCGGGTAGGGACAATGGT.

With respect to this clone: The read gets to within 3 residues of the CDR3 end, and the germline J gene fills in the rest. V usage is TRBV5-5 and J usage is TRBJ2-1, with no clear D. The CDR3 has 13 residues. Looked up from germline, CDR1 is SGHKS and CDR2 is YYEKEE (reference sequence). Trimming stripped 0 bases from V and 9 bases from J, with 10 bases between. The CDR3 DNA, read in part, is TGTGCCAGCAGCTTGGGAAGCGCCTCTGAG. Its translation is CASSLGSASE. The whole CDR3 sequence is CASSLGSASEQFF. The full variable domain, rest sourced from reference TRBV5-5 and TRBJ2-1, is DAGVTQSPTHLIKTRGQQVTLRCSPISGHKSVSWYQQVLGQGPQFIFQYYEKEERGRGNFPDRFSARQFPNYSSELNVNALLLGDSALYLCASSLGSASEQFFGPGTRLTVL.

Turning to this clone: Read sequence stops 3 residues before the CDR3 end, and the germline J gene provides the missing end. V gene TRBV19 combines with J gene TRBJ2-2; 7 positions match TRBD2. In germline, CDR1 is LNHDA, CDR2 SQIVND (reference sequence). This CDR3 spans 15 amino acids. The V segment lost 2 bases and the J segment 5 bases; nucleotides outside the gene matches: 5. CDR3 sequence: CASSIQGSGTGELFF. The sequenced part of the CDR3 DNA is TGTGCCAGTAGTATACAGGGTAGCGGGACCGGGGAG.

Concerning this clone itself: The sequenced fragment ends 3 residues before the CDR3 boundary, so the rest is inferred from the germline J gene. This chain connects TRBV20-1 to TRBJ2-7; 10 bases are shared with TRBD1. The CDR3 consists of 15 residues. V dropped 0 bases and J dropped 0; count of bases not matched to a gene: 2. The germline V gene encodes CDR1 DFQATT and CDR2 SNEGSKA (reference sequence). Partial CDR3 DNA: TGCAGTGCTAGAGATCGGGACAGGGGCTCCTACGAG. This gives the protein CSARDRDRGSYE. The whole CDR3 protein is CSARDRDRGSYEQYF.

Comments on this clone: The read ends 3 residues before the CDR3 terminus; that terminus is restored from the germline J gene. The chain carries TRBV19 and TRBJ1-4; maybe TRBD1 (6 bases). The CDR3 covers 13 residues. The germline gives CDR1 LNHDA, CDR2 SQIVND (reference sequence). Trimming removed 7 bases from V and 6 bases from J, with 12 bases in between. Incomplete CDR3 DNA: TGTGCCAGTATCGACCGGACAGATGAAAAA. It specifies CASIDRTDEK. The whole CDR3 is CASIDRTDEKLFF.

For this clone: The CDR3 end is not reached by the read, which stops 3 residues before it; the germline J gene fills it in. J is TRBJ2-1 and V is TRBV7-2, with 10 positions matching TRBD2. Germline trimming cut 3 bases from V and 4 bases from J; bases unmatched to any gene: 3. CDR3 length: 15 residues. Germline V lookup: CDR1 SGHTA, CDR2 FQGNSA. The sequenced part of the CDR3 DNA is TGTGCCAGCAGCTTGGCTAGCGGGGGTTACAATGAG. Its protein is CASSLASGGYNE. The CDR3 in its entirety is CASSLASGGYNEQFF.

Turning to this clone: With the read ending 3 residues before the CDR3 end, the germline J gene is used to fill in that end. This chain joins TRBV19 and TRBJ1-1; 7 bases fit TRBD1. CDR1 and CDR2 from the germline V gene are LNHDA and SQIVND (reference sequence). The CDR3 extends over 14 amino acids. CDR3 residues: CASSLTGIGETAFF. The CDR3 bases that were read are TGTGCCAGTAGTCTGACAGGGATTGGGGAGACC.

As to this clone: Read coverage stops 3 residues before the CDR3 terminus; the germline J gene supplies the remainder. This chain joins TRBV2 and TRBJ1-2, with 7 bases identical to TRBD1. The germline CDR1 and CDR2 sequences are SNHLY and FYNNEI. J gave up 5 bases and V 2 bases, and 5 bases lay outside the gene matches. This CDR3 is built from 14 residues. The CDR3 protein is CASSERGPIYGYTF. The sequenced part of the CDR3 DNA is TGTGCCAGCAGTGAAAGGGGGCCCATATATGGC.

Details on this clone: The observed sequence ends 3 residues before the CDR3 terminus, with the missing tail filled in from the germline J gene. The V call is TRBV7-6, the J call TRBJ1-3; 7 bases map to TRBD1. Trimming took 0 bases from V and 1 from J; bases not matched to a gene: 6. The CDR3 covers 17 residues. Germline assignment: CDR1 SGHVS and CDR2 FNYEAQ. The CDR3 reads CASSLAVYRGSGNTIYF. The covered CDR3 bases are TGTGCCAGCAGCTTAGCTGTTTACAGGGGTTCTGGAAACACC.

Note on this clone: The read halts 3 residues ahead of the CDR3 end, with the missing end drawn from the germline J gene. V usage is TRBV19 and J usage is TRBJ2-7, with 8 bases aligning to TRBD1. The CDR3 has 13 amino acids. The V gene's germline CDR1 is LNHDA and CDR2 SQIVND (reference sequence). Unmatched junction bases numbered 3, after V lost 5 bases and J lost 3 bases. The CDR3 protein is CASSVTGGYEQYF. The DNA read from the CDR3 is TGTGCCAGTAGTGTCACAGGGGGCTACGAG.

Regarding this clone: An end of the junction differs from the germline gene, which may be a read error. The observed sequence ends 3 residues before the CDR3 terminus, with the missing tail filled in from the germline J gene. The chain joins TRBV7-9 to TRBJ2-7; D may be TRBD1 (8 bases). The CDR3 runs 12 residues. Looked up from germline, CDR1 is SEHNR and CDR2 is FQNEAQ (reference sequence). The CDR3 protein is CSSSGTGYEQYF. CDR3 DNA, as far as it was read: TGTTCCAGCAGCGGGACAGGCTACGAG.